These 16 T cell receptor beta chains were sequenced from one sample in a study of blood T cell repertoires in COVID-19. Sequencing used immunoSEQ multiplex PCR; TCRdb keeps in-frame clones, though not all of them. The profile covers 110,000 or so clones, with 85% appearing a single time and about an eighth taken by the ten largest. The sequencing input was peripheral blood. Receptors originate from a human donor in a cohort sampled during active COVID-19.

The chain has TRBV4-2 and TRBJ1-1; no clear D. CDR1 and CDR2 from the germline V gene are LGHNA and YNFKEQ. Trimming removed 0 bases from V and 8 bases from J, with 7 bases in between. The CDR3 has 12 residues. The CDR3, as DNA: TGTGCCAGCAGCCAAGATGCCAGGGAAGCTTTCTTT. Its protein product is CASSQDAREAFF.

This clone showed up just once. The chain couples TRBV6-1 to TRBJ1-1, with TRBD1 identical over 7 bases. V was pared by 3 bases and J by 5 bases, with 15 bases of the junction left unmatched. The germline V gene has CDR1 MNHNS and CDR2 SASEGT. The CDR3 extends over 17 amino acids. The CDR3 region is CASSDFWSGGGETEAFF. In DNA, the CDR3 is TGTGCCAGCAGTGACTTCTGGTCAGGGGGTGGGGAAACTGAAGCTTTCTTT.

This chain uses TRBV7-2 with TRBJ1-1; D might be TRBD1 (5 bases). Trimming took 5 bases from V and 5 from J, leaving 12 bases between them. The CDR3 sequence is 13 residues long. Germline CDR1 SGHTA, CDR2 FQGNSA. CDR3 protein: CASSLLGVTEAFF. The CDR3 nucleotides are TGTGCCAGCAGCCTCCTAGGGGTTACTGAAGCTTTCTTT.

V and J are TRBV7-9 and TRBJ2-7; possibly TRBD1 for D (5 bases). The CDR3 has 14 residues. V was cut by 1 base and J by 3 bases, with 10 bases left in between. The germline V gene has CDR1 SEHNR and CDR2 FQNEAQ (reference sequence). CDR3 in DNA: TGTGCCAGCAGCTTAGTCCAGGGCGGCTACGAGCAGTACTTC. The encoded protein is CASSLVQGGYEQYF. The full variable domain, in which reference TRBV7-9 and TRBJ2-7 provide the parts outside the CDR3, is DTGVSQNPRHKITKRGQNVTFRCDPISEHNRLYWYRQTLGQGPEFLTYFQNEAQLEKSRLLSDRFSAERPKGSFSTLEIQRTEQGDSAMYLCASSLVQGGYEQYFGPGTRLTVT.

The gene calls are TRBV6-6 and TRBJ1-6; TRBD1 is a possible D gene (5 bases). This CDR3 region has 14 residues. Per the germline V gene, CDR1 is MNHNY and CDR2 is SVGAGI (reference sequence). Trimming removed 6 bases at V and 15 bases at J, with 21 bases between. The CDR3 is CASRPGLPGDYLHF. The CDR3 DNA reads as TGTGCCAGCAGACCGGGACTGCCTGGTGATTACCTCCACTTT.

V and J are TRBV30 and TRBJ1-6; weak D call: TRBD1 (5 bases). Trimming took 5 bases from V and 0 from J, leaving 14 bases between them. Germline lookup yields CDR1 GTSNPN and CDR2 SVGIG (reference sequence). The CDR3 runs to 16 residues. The CDR3 here is CAWGGDSSSYNSPLHF. The CDR3 nucleotides are TGTGCCTGGGGGGGGGACTCAAGCTCCTATAATTCACCCCTCCACTTT.

To note about this clone: Other DNA sequences in this sample translate to the same CDR3. The rearrangement uses TRBV6-5 and TRBJ2-3; 9 positions match TRBD2. Per the germline V gene, CDR1 is MNHEY and CDR2 is SVGAGI. V trimming: 0 bases; J trimming: 6 bases; junction bases outside the gene matches: 7. This CDR3 is 16 amino acids long. CDR3 sequence reads: CASSYSRGGAGDTQYF. The CDR3 DNA reads as TGTGCCAGCAGTTACTCTCGCGGGGGGGCGGGTGATACGCAGTATTTT.

This clone was recorded only once. The chain couples TRBV6-6 to TRBJ2-7; 7 bases fit TRBD1. This CDR3 is 15 amino acids long. Losses at the gene ends were 5 bases for V and 6 bases for J; bases not matched to a gene: 13. CDR1 is MNHNY and CDR2 is SVGAGI in the germline V gene (reference sequence). The CDR3 reads CASSMSRQGFTEQYF. CDR3 in DNA: TGTGCCAGCAGTATGTCTCGACAGGGCTTTACCGAGCAGTACTTC.

This clone was seen just once. The chain is built from TRBV20-1 and TRBJ2-3; D is ambiguous. Germline CDR1 reads DFQATT; CDR2 reads SNEGSKA (reference sequence). V shed 2 bases and J shed 6 bases, with 3 bases lying between them. CDR3 length: 10 residues. Here the CDR3 reads CSARLDTQYF. CDR3 coding DNA: TGCAGTGCTAGACTGGATACGCAGTATTTT.

This chain links TRBV19 with TRBJ2-2; D perhaps matches TRBD1 (6 bases). Germline assignment: CDR1 LNHDA and CDR2 SQIVND (reference sequence). This CDR3 region has 15 residues. Deletions cut 6 bases from V and 6 bases from J, with 17 bases between. The DNA for the CDR3 is TGTGCCAGTAGCAGGGACATCCCGAGGCCCGGGGAGCTGTTTTTT. Amino acids: CASSRDIPRPGELFF. Filled out from reference TRBV19 and TRBJ2-2, the complete variable domain reads DGGITQSPKYLFRKEGQNVTLSCEQNLNHDAMYWYRQDPGQGLRLIYYSQIVNDFQKGDIAEGYSVSREKKESFPLTVTSAQKNPTAFYLCASSRDIPRPGELFFGEGSRLTVL.

This chain connects TRBV5-1 to TRBJ1-1, with D tentatively TRBD1 (5 bases). CDR1 is SGHRS and CDR2 is YFSETQ in the germline V gene. The V end was cut by 4 bases, the J end by 0 bases, with 10 bases between. The CDR3 is 14 amino acids. The CDR3 region is CASSPDTLNTEAFF. For the CDR3, the DNA is TGCGCCAGCAGCCCGGACACCCTGAACACTGAAGCTTTCTTT.

This sequence joins TRBV25-1 and TRBJ2-5, with 7 positions matching TRBD1. Germline V CDR1 and CDR2: MGHDK, SYGVNS. V gave up 5 bases and J gave up 2 bases; unmatched junction bases: 5. There are 14 residues in the CDR3. CDR3 protein: CASSSPGQQETQYF. The CDR3 DNA follows: TGTGCCAGCAGTTCGCCGGGACAGCAAGAGACCCAGTACTTC.

This sequence joins TRBV7-2 and TRBJ1-5; D gene unclear. V was cut by 5 bases and J by 2 bases, with 10 bases left in between. CDR1 is SGHTA and CDR2 is FQGNSA in the germline V gene. The length of the CDR3 is 14 residues. CDR3 nucleotide sequence: TGTGCCAGCAGCCTACACGGAGGCAATCAGCCCCAGCATTTT. This gives the protein CASSLHGGNQPQHF. The full variable domain, rest sourced from reference TRBV7-2 and TRBJ1-5, is GAGVSQSPSNKVTEKGKDVELRCDPISGHTALYWYRQSLGQGLEFLIYFQGNSAPDKSGLPSDRFSAERTGGSVSTLTIQRTQQEDSAVYLCASSLHGGNQPQHFGDGTRLSIL.

DNA of the CDR3: TGTGCCAGCAGCCCGACTCGACTAGCGGGCCCCGGCGGTGCCTACGAGCAGTACTTC. It yields the protein CASSPTRLAGPGGAYEQYF. V gene TRBV11-2 combines with J gene TRBJ2-7; 10 bases are shared with TRBD2. The CDR3 spans 19 residues. With V trimmed by 5 bases and J by 2 bases, 18 bases remained unmatched. CDR1 is SGHAT, CDR2 FQNNGV, per germline.

The DNA for the CDR3 is TGTGCCAGCAGCTTAGTTCCGAGCTCCTACGAGCAGTACTTC. Its translation is CASSLVPSSYEQYF. V is TRBV7-2 and J is TRBJ2-7; no clear D gene. The CDR3 is made up of 14 amino acids. The germline V gene encodes CDR1 SGHTA and CDR2 FQGNSA. Trimming shortened V by 1 base and J by 0 bases, and 7 bases separated the two germline ends.

This chain uses TRBV24-1 with TRBJ2-3; TRBD2 matches at 15 bases. Germline V lookup: CDR1 KGHDR, CDR2 SFDVKD. This CDR3 has 17 amino acids. J lost 4 bases, V lost 3 bases, and 4 bases had no gene match. CDR3 residues: CATSDGGLAGGADTQYF. The CDR3 DNA follows: TGTGCCACCAGTGATGGCGGACTAGCGGGGGGGGCAGATACGCAGTATTTT.